Following are 17 T cell receptor beta chains from one sample sequenced in a study of cytomegalovirus exposure and HLA in healthy donors (TCRdb year 2017). Library prep was done by the immunoSEQ multiplex PCR assay. A mixture of 60 forward primers for TCR Vbeta segments and 13 reverse primers for TCR Jbeta segments was used in the multiplex PCR. What TCRdb holds here is the immuneACCESS table cut down to in-frame rearrangements. Part of the clones is not present; checked against another copy, under half of the missing clones reflect an unresolved V gene, and the others are unexplained. In all, the sample holds just over 70,000 clones, and 74% of those were seen once. In total, the top ten clones hold roughly 10% of the sample. Sequenced: PBMCs. The receptors derive from a human donor in good health.

The chain is built from TRBV10-2 and TRBJ2-7; TRBD2 might be the D (6 bases). V shed 0 bases and J shed 9 bases, with 9 bases lying between them. Germline lookup yields CDR1 WSHSY and CDR2 SAAADI. This CDR3 has 12 residues. CDR3 in amino acids: CASSESGRWQYF. The CDR3 region has the DNA TGCGCCAGCAGTGAGTCGGGGAGGTGGCAGTACTTC.

This clone was counted only a few times. The chain links TRBV7-3 to TRBJ2-1, with 9 nucleotides matching TRBD2. V trimming: 5 bases; J trimming: 1 base; junction bases outside the gene matches: 9. The CDR3 runs to 17 residues. The germline CDR1 and CDR2 sequences are SGHTA and FQGTGA. CDR3 protein: CASSPISSGVSYNEQFF. In DNA, the CDR3 is TGTGCCAGCAGCCCCATATCTAGCGGGGTTTCCTACAATGAGCAGTTCTTC.

The DNA of the CDR3 is TGCGCCAGCAGCCAAGGGGCGAACAGCAACCCTTATGGCTACACCTTC. Translation: CASSQGANSNPYGYTF. The J gene is TRBJ1-2, the V gene TRBV4-1, with unresolved D. This CDR3 contains 16 residues. Trimming left V 1 base short and J 5 bases short, with 17 bases between. The V gene's germline CDR1 is MGHRA and CDR2 YSYEKL.

This clone has only a few counts. The chain has TRBV6-4 and TRBJ2-7, with 13 bases that match TRBD2. The CDR3 consists of 14 residues. V gave up 3 bases and J gave up 5 bases; unmatched junction bases: 1. Looked up from germline, CDR1 is MRHNA and CDR2 is SNTAGT. CDR3 in DNA: TGTGCCAGCAGTGAACTAGCGGGAGGGAACGAGCAGTACTTC. This translates into CASSELAGGNEQYF.

CDR3 sequence: CASSPNPGQGALGANVLTF. In DNA form, the CDR3 reads TGTGCCAGCAGCCCCAATCCGGGACAGGGGGCGCTTGGGGCCAACGTCCTGACTTTC. This chain uses TRBV7-9 with TRBJ2-6; TRBD1 matches at 12 bases. This CDR3 comprises 19 residues. Germline CDR1 reads SEHNR; CDR2 reads FQNEAQ (reference sequence). The ends lost 5 bases at V and 3 bases at J; junction bases unmatched: 11.

The rearrangement joins TRBV7-2 to TRBJ2-3, with 8 bases lining up with TRBD2. Germline V lookup: CDR1 SGHTA, CDR2 FQGNSA. The CDR3 is made up of 15 amino acids. With V trimmed by 5 bases and J by 3 bases, 7 bases remained unmatched. CDR3 region: CASSILGLGTDTQYF. DNA of the CDR3: TGTGCCAGCAGCATTCTGGGACTAGGAACAGATACGCAGTATTTT.

This clone was counted only a few times. The gene calls are TRBV7-2 and TRBJ1-2, with 9 bases aligning to TRBD1. V trimming: 5 bases; J trimming: 14 bases; junction bases outside the gene matches: 18. Germline V gene lookup returns CDR1 SGHTA and CDR2 FQGNSA. The CDR3 has 15 residues. Here the CDR3 reads CASSPALRDRVKETF. The CDR3 DNA reads TGTGCCAGCAGCCCAGCTCTCCGGGACAGGGTAAAAGAAACCTTC.

The genes are TRBV9 and TRBJ2-5; tentatively, D is TRBD2 (6 bases). Trimming left V 4 bases short and J 2 bases short, with 18 bases between. The length of the CDR3 is 16 residues. Germline V CDR1 and CDR2: SGDLS, YYNGEE. DNA of the CDR3: TGTGCCAGCAGCCCCTCACCGGGGGTCTTTCAAGAGACCCAGTACTTC. This translates into CASSPSPGVFQETQYF.

The chain carries TRBV19 and TRBJ2-2; tentatively, D is TRBD2 (5 bases). The CDR3 loop spans 12 amino acids. Trimming left V 11 bases short and J 5 bases short, with 12 bases between. CDR1 and CDR2 from the germline V gene are LNHDA and SQIVND (reference sequence). CDR3 in DNA: TGTGCCGCCGGGGAACGGACCGGGGAGCTGTTTTTT. It yields the protein CAAGERTGELFF.

This chain joins TRBV18 and TRBJ2-5; 14 bases agree with TRBD2. From germline, CDR1 is KGHSH and CDR2 LQKENI. Unmatched junction bases numbered 6, after V lost 6 bases and J lost 6 bases. CDR3 length: 15 residues. CDR3 region: CASSRLAGGEQTQYF. The DNA of the CDR3 is TGTGCCAGCTCTCGACTAGCGGGAGGGGAGCAGACCCAGTACTTC. The variable domain in full, with the rest retrieved from reference TRBV18 and TRBJ2-5, is NAGVMQNPRHLVRRRGQEARLRCSPMKGHSHVYWYRQLPEEGLKFMVYLQKENIIDESGMPKERFSAEFPKEGPSILRIQQVVRGDSAAYFCASSRLAGGEQTQYFGPGTRLLVL.

This clone has just one count. This chain joins TRBV6-5 and TRBJ1-2; 7 nucleotides match TRBD1. V shed 0 bases and J 8 bases; nucleotides not matched to a gene: 9. CDR1 is MNHEY, CDR2 SVGAGI, per germline. CDR3 size: 15 residues. CDR3 protein: CASSYSRQSGGGYTF. Here the CDR3 DNA reads TGTGCCAGCAGTTACTCGAGGCAGTCAGGGGGAGGCTACACCTTC.

This clone was detected a few times. The CDR3 sequence is CASSRGRGSNEQFF. The CDR3 bases are TGTGCCAGCAGCCGGGGGAGGGGGTCTAATGAGCAGTTCTTC. The genes are TRBV6-1 and TRBJ2-1; perhaps TRBD2 as D (7 bases). V gave up 6 bases and J gave up 7 bases, with 16 bases separating them. The CDR3 spans 14 residues. The germline CDR1 and CDR2 sequences are MNHNS and SASEGT.

This chain links TRBV5-1 with TRBJ1-2; 7 bases line up with TRBD1. V trimming: 4 bases; J trimming: 8 bases; junction bases outside the gene matches: 5. CDR1 and CDR2 from the germline V gene are SGHRS and YFSETQ. This CDR3 is 12 amino acids long. Here the CDR3 DNA reads TGCGCCAGCAGCAAGGGGGCACAAGGCTACACCTTC. This sequence encodes CASSKGAQGYTF.

The chain links TRBV10-3 to TRBJ2-5, with a tentative D call TRBD2 (6 bases). The CDR3 consists of 15 residues. V lost 2 bases and J 2 bases, leaving 12 bases between the germline ends. CDR1 is ENHRY and CDR2 is SYGVKD in the germline V gene. The CDR3 nucleotides are TGTGCCATCAGTGAGGGAGGGTTACTTCAAGAGACCCAGTACTTC. Amino acid sequence: CAISEGGLLQETQYF.

This chain connects TRBV5-1 to TRBJ1-2; 8 nucleotides match TRBD1. V shed 0 bases and J 2 bases; nucleotides not matched to a gene: 0. Germline values: CDR1 SGHRS, CDR2 YFSETQ. The CDR3 is made up of 14 amino acids. CDR3 bases: TGCGCCAGCAGCTTGGGGACAGGGAACTATGGCTACACCTTC. This encodes CASSLGTGNYGYTF.

This clone occurred once. The V call is TRBV29-1, the J call TRBJ2-5; a weak D match, TRBD1 (5 bases). V was cut by 3 bases and J by 3 bases, with 8 bases left in between. The CDR3 has 12 residues. Germline V CDR1 and CDR2: SQVTM, ANQGSEA. The CDR3 protein is CSVEIGEETQYF. The CDR3 DNA is TGCAGCGTTGAGATAGGGGAAGAGACCCAGTACTTC.

The CDR3 loop is CASRSTLGGTEQYF. CDR3 bases: TGCGCCAGCAGATCGACCCTAGGGGGCACAGAGCAGTACTTC. V gene TRBV5-1 combines with J gene TRBJ2-7; TRBD1 agrees at 7 bases. CDR3 length equals 14 residues. V was pared by 5 bases and J by 7 bases, with 12 bases of the junction left unmatched. Germline V CDR1 and CDR2: SGHRS, YFSETQ.